These 21 T cell receptor beta chains were sequenced from one sample in a study of shared clonotypes between healthy human individuals. The repertoire was sequenced with immunoSEQ multiplex PCR; TCRdb's copy has only in-frame clones and lacks some. The sample records about a million clones, roughly 80% being singletons. The sequencing sample was made of memory CD4+ T cells from PBMCs. Subset described: CD45RA-negative fraction. These receptors all stem from a man between 18 and 29 years old in good health. Some clones in this sample may be carry-over from other donors' samples.

This sequence joins TRBV28 and TRBJ1-3; unclear D gene. Germline lookup yields CDR1 MDHEN and CDR2 SYDVKM. The CDR3 is made up of 11 amino acids. V lost 4 bases, J lost 8 bases, and 6 bases lay in between. The CDR3: CASSSGDTIYF. For the CDR3, the DNA is TGTGCCAGCAGTTCCGGGGACACCATATATTTT.

This clone occurred a few times. This rearrangement joins TRBV7-7 to TRBJ2-3; D not resolved. The germline V gene encodes CDR1 SSHAT and CDR2 FNYEAQ (reference sequence). V dropped 2 bases and J dropped 0 bases, with 9 bases sitting between them. The CDR3 sequence is 15 residues long. The CDR3 here is CASSLQDASTDTQYF. The CDR3 nucleotides are TGTGCCAGCAGCTTACAGGACGCTAGCACAGATACGCAGTATTTT.

The chain uses TRBV11-2 and TRBJ1-2; tentatively, D is TRBD1 (5 bases). The V end was cut by 0 bases, the J end by 8 bases, with 10 bases between. Germline V gives CDR1 SGHAT, CDR2 FQNNGV. The CDR3 totals 13 residues. DNA for the CDR3: TGTGCCAGCAGCTTAGACGGGACCGTCGGCTACACCTTC. This translates into CASSLDGTVGYTF.

The rearrangement links TRBV27 to TRBJ2-2, with TRBD2 matching 9 bases. Trimming at V came to 7 bases and at J to 3 bases, leaving 6 bases not matched to a gene. Germline-derived CDR1 and CDR2 are MNHEY and SMNVEV (reference sequence). CDR3 length: 15 residues. The CDR3 loop reads CASTSSGIYTGELFF. CDR3 bases: TGTGCCAGCACCTCTAGCGGGATTTACACCGGGGAGCTGTTTTTT.

The chain combines TRBV7-2 with TRBJ1-1; 7 bases are a match to TRBD1. The CDR3 runs to 14 residues. Trimming cost V 6 bases and J 0 bases; bases outside gene matches: 4. Per the germline V gene, CDR1 is SGHTA and CDR2 is FQGNSA. The CDR3 DNA reads TGTGCCAGCAGTTCCGGGACAGTGAACACTGAAGCTTTCTTT. This translates into CASSSGTVNTEAFF. Complete variable domain (other parts from reference TRBV7-2 and TRBJ1-1): GAGVSQSPSNKVTEKGKDVELRCDPISGHTALYWYRQSLGQGLEFLIYFQGNSAPDKSGLPSDRFSAERTGGSVSTLTIQRTQQEDSAVYLCASSSGTVNTEAFFGQGTRLTVV.

The V call is TRBV19, the J call TRBJ2-5; D perhaps matches TRBD1 (5 bases). Trimming removed 9 bases from V and 3 bases from J, with 11 bases in between. The germline V gene encodes CDR1 LNHDA and CDR2 SQIVND (reference sequence). The CDR3 totals 12 residues. Here the CDR3 DNA reads TGTGCCAGAGATACAGGAGAAGAGACCCAGTACTTC. It codes for CARDTGEETQYF.

This chain uses TRBV4-1 with TRBJ2-3; 11 nucleotides line up with TRBD2. Germline assignment: CDR1 MGHRA and CDR2 YSYEKL. This CDR3 contains 18 residues. J lost 7 bases, V lost 1 base, and 13 bases had no gene match. The CDR3 loop reads CASSQARPASGRPNTQYF. As DNA, the CDR3 is TGCGCCAGCAGCCAAGCCCGGCCGGCTAGCGGGAGGCCTAATACGCAGTATTTT.

This chain connects TRBV10-1 to TRBJ2-1; TRBD2 agrees at 11 bases. There are 15 residues in the CDR3. Per the germline V gene, CDR1 is WNHNN and CDR2 is SYGVQD (reference sequence). With 0 bases clipped from V and 7 bases from J, the junction kept 2 bases outside the gene matches. The CDR3 loop reads CASSESASGRNEQFF. The CDR3 nucleotides are TGCGCCAGCAGTGAGTCGGCTAGCGGGAGGAATGAGCAGTTCTTC.

This chain connects TRBV5-4 to TRBJ2-7, with 7 bases identical to TRBD1. J was trimmed by 1 base and V by 0 bases; bases with no gene match: 7. CDR3 length: 16 amino acids. Germline V lookup: CDR1 SGHNT, CDR2 YYREEE (reference sequence). The CDR3 DNA reads TGTGCCAGCAGCTTGGGGCAGGGGGACCCTTCCTACGAGCAGTACTTC. It codes for CASSLGQGDPSYEQYF.

The genes are TRBV7-2 and TRBJ2-7; 8 bases align to TRBD1. The V segment lost 5 bases and the J segment 6 bases; nucleotides outside the gene matches: 6. The CDR3 length is 13 residues. Germline CDR1 and CDR2: SGHTA and FQGNSA. CDR3 loop: CASSLRTGTEQYF. For the CDR3, the DNA is TGTGCCAGCAGCCTACGGACAGGGACCGAGCAGTACTTC.

CDR3 nucleotide sequence: TGTGCCAGCAGCGCTGACATGTACCAAGAGACCCAGTACTTC. Protein: CASSADMYQETQYF. The J gene is TRBJ2-5, the V gene TRBV11-2, with D uncertain. Trimming shortened V by 5 bases and J by 0 bases, and 10 bases separated the two germline ends. From germline, CDR1 is SGHAT and CDR2 FQNNGV. The CDR3 extends over 14 amino acids.

This chain uses TRBV2 with TRBJ2-7; 12 bases agree with TRBD2. After removal of 2 bases from V and 5 bases from J, the junction contained 16 bases not matched to a gene. The CDR3 has 19 amino acids. Germline-derived CDR1 and CDR2 are SNHLY and FYNNEI. The CDR3 nucleotides are TGTGCCAGCAGTGAACGGGGGCTAGCGGGAGGGCTCTGGGTGGACGAGCAGTACTTC. Protein: CASSERGLAGGLWVDEQYF. The variable domain in full, completed from reference TRBV2 and TRBJ2-7, reads EPEVTQTPSHQVTQMGQEVILRCVPISNHLYFYWYRQILGQKVEFLVSFYNNEISEKSEIFDDQFSVERPDGSNFTLKIRSTKLEDSAMYFCASSERGLAGGLWVDEQYFGPGTRLTVT.

Only a few counts were recorded for this clone. The chain couples TRBV29-1 to TRBJ2-1; D may be TRBD2 (5 bases). Trimming took off 6 bases at V and 6 bases at J, with 12 bases between the two ends. CDR1 and CDR2 from the germline V gene are SQVTM and ANQGSEA. The CDR3 consists of 12 residues. CDR3 protein: CSVGERTNEQFF. DNA of the CDR3: TGCAGCGTCGGGGAAAGGACCAATGAGCAGTTCTTC.

The J gene is TRBJ2-1, the V gene TRBV9, with 13 bases fitting TRBD2. The V gene end was trimmed by 3 bases and the J gene end by 1 base; junction bases not matched to a gene: 16. CDR1 and CDR2 from the germline V gene are SGDLS and YYNGEE. The CDR3 covers 21 residues. The DNA of the CDR3 is TGTGCCAGCAGCGCCCCCGGGACTAGCGGGATTCCGAGGGTATCCTACAATGAGCAGTTCTTC. It yields the protein CASSAPGTSGIPRVSYNEQFF.

The rearrangement joins TRBV28 to TRBJ1-5, with D unresolved. The V gene lost 7 bases and the J gene lost 4 bases, with 8 bases spanning the gap. The length of the CDR3 is 12 residues. Germline V CDR1 and CDR2: MDHEN, SYDVKM. CDR3 loop: CASKGENQPQHF. The CDR3 DNA follows: TGTGCCAGCAAAGGAGAAAATCAGCCCCAGCATTTT.

Comments on this clone: Other DNA sequences of this sample code for an identical CDR3. The chain has TRBV10-3 and TRBJ2-2; D might be TRBD1 or TRBD2, each matching 5 bases. CDR3 length equals 12 residues. CDR1 and CDR2 from the germline V gene are ENHRY and SYGVKD. The germline V and J ends were trimmed by 2 bases and 7 bases, with 5 bases remaining between them. DNA for the CDR3: TGTGCCATCAGTGAGGGGGGCGGGGAGCTGTTTTTT. Amino acid sequence: CAISEGGGELFF.

Comment on this clone: The same CDR3 also results from other DNA sequences found in this sample. The chain couples TRBV7-9 to TRBJ2-7, with D tentatively TRBD1 (5 bases). With 5 bases removed from V and 0 bases from J, the gap between germline ends came to 11 bases. This CDR3 contains 14 residues. CDR1 is SEHNR and CDR2 is FQNEAQ in the germline V gene (reference sequence). CDR3 sequence: CASSRGGSSYEQYF. As DNA, the CDR3 is TGTGCCAGCAGCAGGGGTGGTAGCTCCTACGAGCAGTACTTC.

The chain employs TRBV2 and TRBJ1-2; D unclear. In germline, CDR1 is SNHLY, CDR2 FYNNEI. The CDR3 sequence is 14 residues long. The germline V and J ends were trimmed by 3 bases and 3 bases, with 11 bases remaining between them. The chain's CDR3 is CASSDIASYYGYTF. DNA for the CDR3: TGTGCCAGCAGTGATATCGCGTCCTACTATGGCTACACCTTC.

Of note for this clone: Other DNA sequences in the sample encode the same CDR3. The gene calls are TRBV28 and TRBJ1-5, with D perhaps TRBD1 (6 bases). The CDR3 has 15 residues. Per germline, CDR1 MDHEN and CDR2 SYDVKM. Trimming took 5 bases from V and 4 from J, leaving 15 bases between them. The CDR3 sequence: CASSLQGLGNQPQHF. The CDR3, as DNA: TGTGCCAGCAGTCTCCAGGGGCTGGGGAATCAGCCCCAGCATTTT.

This clone was detected many times. The J gene is TRBJ1-5, the V gene TRBV6-1; tentative D call: TRBD1 (5 bases). With 8 bases removed from V and 4 bases from J, the gap between germline ends came to 15 bases. The CDR3 spans 14 residues. CDR1 MNHNS and CDR2 SASEGT come from the germline V gene. The CDR3 reads CASSVGGENQPQHF. The CDR3, as DNA: TGTGCCAGCTCTGTGGGAGGGGAGAATCAGCCCCAGCATTTT.

This chain joins TRBV5-1 and TRBJ1-2; TRBD1 matches 7 bases. With V trimmed by 4 bases and J by 4 bases, 13 bases remained unmatched. The CDR3 consists of 16 residues. From germline, CDR1 is SGHRS and CDR2 YFSETQ. CDR3 in amino acids: CASSPRTGEGSYGYTF. The CDR3 region has the DNA TGCGCCAGCAGCCCAAGGACAGGCGAGGGTAGCTATGGCTACACCTTC.